These T cell receptor beta chains were read from a single sample in a study of T cell changes during pregnancy in multiple sclerosis. Measured with immunoSEQ multiplex PCR; TCRdb has only the in-frame clones, and not every one. Of about 43,000 clones detected, approximately 90% appear once; the ten largest clones hold 1.4%. Sequencing was done on a sample of PBMCs (not recorded whether the cells were cultured). These receptors were collected from a female donor with multiple sclerosis, enrolled in a pregnancy study. CDR3s include the opening cysteine and the closing phenylalanine or tryptophan. The D gene is left open where the match is weak. Size is omitted from some rows. Given values are once, few, many or a class for expanded clones.

d_call: NA; j_call: TRBJ2-5; v_call: TRBV5-1; clone_size: once; cdr3_nt: TGCGCCAGCAGCTTGGTACCGGGGCGAGAGACCCAGTACTTC; cdr3_aa: CASSLVPGRETQYF
d_call: NA; j_call: TRBJ2-3; v_call: TRBV5-1; clone_size: NA; cdr3_nt: TGCGCCAGCAGCTTGTTACGGGAGAACCCAGATACGCAGTATTTT; cdr3_aa: CASSLLRENPDTQYF
d_call: TRBD1; j_call: TRBJ2-2; v_call: TRBV6-4; clone_size: NA; cdr3_nt: TGTGCCAGCAGACAGGGGGAAACCGGGGAGCTGTTTTTT; cdr3_aa: CASRQGETGELFF
d_call: NA; j_call: TRBJ2-1; v_call: TRBV14; clone_size: once; cdr3_nt: TGTGCCAGCAGCCAAATCAATGAGCAGTTCTTC; cdr3_aa: CASSQINEQFF
d_call: NA; j_call: TRBJ2-3; v_call: TRBV5-4; clone_size: NA; cdr3_nt: TGTGCCAGCGGCCCTGGTTTGGATACGCAGTATTTT; cdr3_aa: CASGPGLDTQYF
d_call: TRBD1; j_call: TRBJ2-5; v_call: TRBV10-1; clone_size: few; cdr3_nt: TGCGCCAGCAGTGTTGGACAGGGTTTGGGAGAGACCCAGTACTTC; cdr3_aa: CASSVGQGLGETQYF
d_call: TRBD2; j_call: TRBJ2-5; v_call: TRBV5-1; clone_size: NA; cdr3_nt: TGCGCCAGCAGCTCCGGGACTAGGGTTCAAGAGACCCAGTACTTC; cdr3_aa: CASSSGTRVQETQYF
d_call: TRBD1; j_call: TRBJ1-1; v_call: TRBV29-1; clone_size: NA; cdr3_nt: TGCAGCGTTGACCGGACAGGGTCGGCTGAAGCTTTCTTT; cdr3_aa: CSVDRTGSAEAFF
d_call: TRBD2; j_call: TRBJ2-7; v_call: TRBV9; clone_size: NA; cdr3_nt: TGTGCCAGCGGGATTAAGCGGGAAGTGCCGCAATACGAGCAGTACTTC; cdr3_aa: CASGIKREVPQYEQYF
d_call: TRBD2; j_call: TRBJ2-1; v_call: TRBV28; clone_size: NA; cdr3_nt: TGTGCCAGCAGTTTACTCTCCGGGGGGTTTCGCGAGCAGTTCTTC; cdr3_aa: CASSLLSGGFREQFF
d_call: NA; j_call: TRBJ2-4; v_call: TRBV6-6; clone_size: NA; cdr3_nt: TGTGCCAGCAGTAGCGGGACAGAGAAAAACATTCAGTACTTC; cdr3_aa: CASSSGTEKNIQYF